This record concerns one T cell receptor beta chain sequence. This clonotype was counted a few times. Its antigen remains unidentified. The sample holds no much larger clone one base away, and base qualities are not on file. Amplification of TCR beta CDR3 regions was carried out from RNA transcripts. A first-round RT-PCR of the TCR CDR3 used the HTBI primer set with the Qiagen OneStep RT-PCR kit. Libraries were constructed in a second round of multiplex PCR, after which size selection and purification were performed. Sequencing of the libraries was done on an Illumina HiSeq2000 using paired-end 100 bp reads. Processing in the source paper ran as follows. SOAPnuke was used to process the raw data, with reads discarded if the reads contained adapters or uncalled bases, had a mean Phred below 15, or lacked an exact constant-primer or identifier match. COPE v1.2.5 was used to merge high-quality paired reads, and clonotypes were defined as unique nucleotide sequences. MiTCR v1.1 was used to align clonotypes to the IMGT TRBV, TRBD and TRBJ reference segments. The analysis included only V-J combinations with a frequency above 0.0001, which together covered more than 98% of the repertoires. A TCS score was defined as the ratio between F50 (clonal expansion) and ExV (chaos), using BLOSUM62-based TCRdist between CDR3 peptides within each V-J. Welch's t-statistics and random forest reduced 450 to 600 V-J features to under 15, which were used in a naive Bayes classifier (R e1071). TCRdb handled the public reads itself, with Q25 trimming in fastp and clone calling in MiXCR, and kept productive beta chains. CDR3 protein sequences are deduplicated, and each keeps its most common genes and DNA. It is TCRdb's table, rather than the study itself, that gives the V and J calls and clone size. This sample comprises roughly 400,000 distinct CDR3 sequences, more than 12% of them detected only once. The leading ten clones occupy 25% to 30% of the sample.

The sample belongs to a study of T cells in Graves' hyperthyroidism and ophthalmopathy (dated by TCRdb to between 2019 and 2020). Notes on the research overall: Peripheral blood samples were taken at initial diagnosis, before any treatment was given. TCR V-J signatures able to tell the groups apart were searched for in a discovery cohort of 90 to 100 patients, of whom about 40 had Graves' ophthalmopathy and some 60 had stable Graves' hyperthyroidism. Prospective prediction of ophthalmopathy was tested in an independent validation cohort consisting of 18 hyperthyroidism patients and around 16 patients who later progressed to ophthalmopathy. The approximately 100 discovery patients were randomly split 7:3 into training and test sets. The study also compared thyroid tissue and blood T-cell repertoires from 5 to 7 Graves' hyperthyroidism patients. After sampling, hyperthyroidism patients received methimazole starting at 30 mg daily, and ophthalmopathy patients received high-dose intravenous methylprednisolone. According to the paper, TCR Vbeta CDR3 sequencing was carried out on some 130 peripheral blood samples, which came from more than 40 ophthalmopathy, 75 or so hyperthyroidism and roughly 17 progressor patients. The paper as a whole reports these results and caveats: Sample size was not statistically predetermined, and investigators were not blinded to group allocation. A model built on a 13 V-J signature distinguished ophthalmopathy from stable hyperthyroidism, reaching about 88% sensitivity and 81.08% specificity in cross-validation and 80%/75% in testing. Blood samples also contained most of the expanded thyroid clonotypes (frequency above 0.001), which suggests that blood repertoires may reflect thyroid immune responses. In validation, progression to ophthalmopathy was predicted by the model with 55% to 71% sensitivity and roughly 76% specificity, a median of 6.5 months before onset.

Ophthalmopathy patients had moderately to severely active disease, with a Clinical Activity Score of 3 or more, a NOSPECS grade of 4 or more, and a disease duration of less than 3 months. The study excluded patients with uncontrolled infections, other autoimmune diseases, pregnancy or lactation. Diagnoses relied on clinical symptoms, serum thyroxine and TRAb, thyroid ultrasound and orbital computed tomography. Ficoll-Paque density gradient centrifugation was used to isolate PBMCs from approximately 11 ml of fresh peripheral blood. Total RNA was extracted with Trizol reagent, and quality was checked on an Agilent 2100 Bioanalyzer. CDR1 SGHVS and CDR2 FNYEAQ were looked up in the germline V gene. V and J are trimmed by 5 bases and 1 base, and the gene matches miss 9 bases of the junction. From its cysteine to its phenylalanine, the CDR3 spans 16 amino acids. Only the CDR3 part of the read is kept: 48 bases, read in frame from the first base.

The clonotype was recovered from a man between 50 and 59 years old with Graves' ophthalmopathy. The rearranged segments are TRBV7-6 and TRBJ2-5, with 8 middle bases fitting TRBD2. Sequencing used blood. The DNA sequence follows: TGTGCCAGCAGCCTACTTCCTAGCGGGCTCCAAGAGACCCAGTACTTC. Its translation is CASSLLPSGLQETQYF.